Presented here are 5 T cell receptor beta chains from one specimen sequenced in a study of beta chain features in type 1 diabetes. Expressed TCRB transcripts got sequenced, as all isolated RNA was reverse transcribed. Measured with immunoSEQ multiplex PCR; TCRdb has only the in-frame clones, and not every one. The profile shows 900,000 or so clones, about a sixth of them singletons. Sequenced input: naive CD4+ T cells from blood. The receptor set was obtained from a woman between 18 and 29 years old in good health.

This chain joins TRBV2 and TRBJ2-1; 10 bases map to TRBD2. The CDR3 is 14 residues long. In germline, CDR1 is SNHLY, CDR2 FYNNEI. After removal of 8 bases from V and 7 bases from J, the junction contained 8 bases not matched to a gene. Written as DNA, the CDR3 is TGTGCCAGCCAGCTAGCGGGAGTATTTAATGAGCAGTTCTTC. This codes for CASQLAGVFNEQFF.

This chain connects TRBV7-6 to TRBJ2-3; 14 bases agree with TRBD2. Germline V gene sequence: CDR1 SGHVS, CDR2 FNYEAQ. This CDR3 comprises 17 residues. Trimming at V came to 5 bases and at J to 6 bases, leaving 10 bases not matched to a gene. CDR3 sequence (DNA): TGTGCCAGCAGCCAAGCTCCTAGGACTAGCGGGAGGGATACGCAGTATTTT. It yields the protein CASSQAPRTSGRDTQYF.

CDR3 region: CAISGRQENEAFF. The CDR3 coding sequence is TGTGCCATCAGTGGGAGACAGGAGAATGAAGCTTTCTTT. The chain employs TRBV10-3 and TRBJ1-1; TRBD1 might be the D (6 bases). The V end was cut by 4 bases, the J end by 7 bases, with 13 bases between. Per germline, CDR1 ENHRY and CDR2 SYGVKD. This CDR3 region has 13 residues.

There are a few counts of this clone. The V and J genes are TRBV5-1 and TRBJ1-4; D may be TRBD1 (5 bases). This CDR3 has 15 residues. The germline gives CDR1 SGHRS, CDR2 YFSETQ. The V end lost 0 bases, the J end lost 1 base, and 7 bases lay between the germline ends. CDR3 sequence reads: CASSLAGRTNEKLFF. The CDR3 DNA sequence: TGCGCCAGCAGCTTGGCAGGGAGAACTAATGAAAAACTGTTTTTT.

The chain is built from TRBV7-9 and TRBJ2-1, with 8 bases lining up with TRBD1. Losses at the gene ends were 4 bases for V and 2 bases for J; bases not matched to a gene: 16. The CDR3 extends over 19 amino acids. Germline V gene sequence: CDR1 SEHNR, CDR2 FQNEAQ (reference sequence). CDR3 in amino acids: CASSSTRPGQASPYNEQFF. DNA for the CDR3: TGTGCCAGCAGCTCCACACGCCCGGGACAGGCCAGTCCCTACAATGAGCAGTTCTTC.